These 20 T cell receptor beta chains were all obtained from the same sample, sequenced in a study of response to subunit inactivated influenza vaccine. In TCRdb, the RT-PCR reads were re-called with MiXCR into one record per CDR3 protein. The sample has under 850,000 distinct CDR3 sequences; roughly 18% are singletons. Specimen: PBMCs from blood, collected around 5 days after vaccination. These receptors were taken from a man aged 45-65 years who received an inactivated influenza vaccine.

Ten or more counts support this clonotype. The chain employs TRBV24-1 and TRBJ2-1; 8 bases fit TRBD2. The CDR3 spans 16 residues. Germline CDR1 reads KGHDR; CDR2 reads SFDVKD. The V and J ends lost 4 bases and 7 bases, in that order; junction bases with no gene match: 11. CDR3 sequence reads: CATSDQAQRERNEQFF. CDR3 DNA: TGTGCCACCAGTGACCAGGCCCAGCGGGAGAGGAATGAGCAGTTCTTC.

This clonotype occurred once. This chain joins TRBV7-2 and TRBJ2-3; 10 positions match TRBD1. CDR1 is SGHTA, CDR2 FQGNSA, per germline. The CDR3 is made up of 14 amino acids. V lost 6 bases, J lost 5 bases, and 5 bases stayed unmatched. CDR3: CASRKDRGIDTQYF. The DNA of the CDR3 is TGTGCCAGCAGAAAGGACAGGGGGATAGATACGCAGTATTTT. The entire variable domain, with the rest obtained from reference TRBV7-2 and TRBJ2-3, is as follows: GAGVSQSPSNKVTEKGKDVELRCDPISGHTALYWYRQSLGQGLEFLIYFQGNSAPDKSGLPSDRFSAERTGGSVSTLTIQRTQQEDSAVYLCASRKDRGIDTQYFGPGTRLTVL.

Ten or more counts support this clonotype. The chain uses TRBV12-3 or TRBV12-4 and TRBJ1-1; D gene ambiguous. Trimming pared 8 bases from V and 7 bases from J, leaving 17 bases between. The CDR3 is 13 residues long. CDR3 region: CASCPTPLVEAFF. CDR3 sequence (DNA): TGTGCCAGCTGCCCAACACCCCTGGTTGAAGCTTTCTTT.

Ten or more counts support this clonotype. This chain joins TRBV29-1 and TRBJ2-2, with 10 bases identical to TRBD2. CDR3 length equals 15 residues. J lost 4 bases, V lost 6 bases, and 8 bases had no gene match. The germline CDR1 and CDR2 sequences are SQVTM and ANQGSEA. The CDR3 here is CSVRRGTSVTGELFF. The CDR3 DNA sequence: TGCAGCGTCCGGAGAGGGACTAGCGTCACCGGGGAGCTGTTTTTT.

This clonotype was counted many times. The CDR3 loop reads CSADRGEDYNEQFF. CDR3 nucleotide sequence: TGCAGTGCTGACAGGGGCGAGGACTACAATGAGCAGTTCTTC. The rearrangement joins TRBV20-1 to TRBJ2-1, with 8 bases identical to TRBD1. Germline loops: CDR1 DFQATT, CDR2 SNEGSKA (reference sequence). The CDR3 loop spans 14 amino acids. V was pared by 5 bases and J by 3 bases, with 6 bases of the junction left unmatched.

The chain recombines TRBV6-1 with TRBJ1-2; 7 bases line up with TRBD1. The CDR3 sequence is 16 residues long. V trimming: 3 bases; J trimming: 2 bases; junction bases outside the gene matches: 9. The germline gives CDR1 MNHNS, CDR2 SASEGT. CDR3 coding DNA: TGTGCCAGCAGTGACCCTCCGGACAGGCTGAACTATGGCTACACCTTC. This gives the protein CASSDPPDRLNYGYTF.

With regard to this clonotype: A read error may be the cause here, since a much bigger clone is one base away. This chain joins TRBV20-1 and TRBJ1-2, with 8 bases identical to TRBD1. The CDR3 has 17 amino acids. The V gene's germline CDR1 is DFQATT and CDR2 SNEGSKA (reference sequence). J lost 0 bases, V lost 0 bases, and 9 bases had no gene match. CDR3 coding DNA: TGCAGTGCTAGAGATGATGCAGGGGGCCATTCTAACTATGGCTACACCTTC. Its translation is CSARDDAGGHSNYGYTF.

This clonotype turned up a few times. The J gene is TRBJ1-1, the V gene TRBV6-5; D is uncertain. This CDR3 spans 15 amino acids. V was clipped by 0 bases and J by 0 bases, with 8 bases between them. Germline V gives CDR1 MNHEY, CDR2 SVGAGI. DNA for the CDR3: TGTGCCAGCAGTTACTCGGCCGGAATGAACACTGAAGCTTTCTTT. Translation gives CASSYSAGMNTEAFF.

This chain connects TRBV12-3 or TRBV12-4 to TRBJ1-2, with 12 bases that match TRBD1. Trimming at V came to 2 bases and at J to 8 bases, leaving 6 bases not matched to a gene. This CDR3 is built from 15 residues. The CDR3 loop reads CASSLRDRGRHGYTF. The CDR3 nucleotides read TGTGCCAGCAGTTTAAGGGACAGGGGGCGGCACGGCTACACCTTC.

This clonotype was counted a few times. This chain uses TRBV10-3 with TRBJ2-4; D possibly corresponds to TRBD1 (6 bases). Germline values: CDR1 ENHRY, CDR2 SYGVKD. The V gene lost 4 bases and the J gene lost 1 base, with 17 bases spanning the gap. There are 17 residues in the CDR3. CDR3 region: CAISGGAGVEAKNIQYF. CDR3 in DNA: TGTGCCATCAGTGGAGGGGCAGGGGTGGAGGCCAAAAACATTCAGTACTTC.

Only a few counts were recorded for this clonotype. This rearrangement joins TRBV5-6 to TRBJ2-2; D might be TRBD2 (5 bases). The CDR3 runs 14 residues. With 4 bases removed from V and 4 bases from J, the gap between germline ends came to 11 bases. Germline V gene lookup returns CDR1 SGHDT and CDR2 YYEEEE. This CDR3 is CASSIQRSTGELFF. CDR3 bases: TGTGCCAGCAGCATCCAGCGGTCCACCGGGGAGCTGTTTTTT. Using reference TRBV5-6 and TRBJ2-2 for the parts outside the CDR3, the full variable domain is DAGVTQSPTHLIKTRGQQVTLRCSPKSGHDTVSWYQQALGQGPQFIFQYYEEEERQRGNFPDRFSGHQFPNYSSELNVNALLLGDSALYLCASSIQRSTGELFFGEGSRLTVL.

This rearrangement joins TRBV28 to TRBJ2-1; a possible D gene is TRBD1 (6 bases). V lost 5 bases to trimming and J lost 7 bases, with 12 bases between them. Germline V lookup: CDR1 MDHEN, CDR2 SYDVKM. The CDR3 has 13 amino acids. The CDR3, as DNA: TGTGCCAGCAGTCTGGGGGCAGGGAATGAGCAGTTCTTC. The encoded protein is CASSLGAGNEQFF.

This clonotype was observed at least ten times. V and J are TRBV12-3 or TRBV12-4 and TRBJ1-2, with D unclear. Trimming took off 3 bases at V and 3 bases at J, with 8 bases between the two ends. This CDR3 is built from 13 residues. CDR3 in DNA: TGTGCCAGCAGTTTTACGATGGACTATGGCTACACCTTC. This codes for CASSFTMDYGYTF.

This clonotype has more than one count but fewer than ten. This chain connects TRBV7-2 to TRBJ2-7; 8 bases agree with TRBD1. CDR3 length: 14 residues. Per the germline V gene, CDR1 is SGHTA and CDR2 is FQGNSA. With 3 bases clipped from V and 4 bases from J, the junction kept 5 bases outside the gene matches. The CDR3 protein is CASSFLDREYEQYF. For the CDR3, the DNA is TGTGCCAGCAGCTTTTTGGACAGGGAATACGAGCAGTACTTC.

V usage is TRBV5-5 and J usage is TRBJ2-1; 14 positions match TRBD2. The V gene end was trimmed by 1 base and the J gene end by 6 bases; junction bases not matched to a gene: 9. The CDR3 contains 18 residues. CDR1 and CDR2 (germline): SGHKS, YYEKEE (reference sequence). This CDR3 is CASSLYFDGTSGSNEQFF. CDR3 DNA sequence: TGTGCCAGCAGCTTGTACTTCGACGGGACTAGCGGGAGCAATGAGCAGTTCTTC.

The rearrangement joins TRBV6-1 to TRBJ2-7, with TRBD1 matching 9 bases. Per germline, CDR1 MNHNS and CDR2 SASEGT. The V gene end was trimmed by 6 bases and the J gene end by 6 bases; junction bases not matched to a gene: 6. This CDR3 is built from 13 residues. DNA of the CDR3: TGTGCCAGCAGCCGACAGGGGGGTCTCGAGCAGTACTTC. Translating gives CASSRQGGLEQYF.

The table lists this clonotype with a few counts. This chain joins TRBV4-2 and TRBJ2-5, with D perhaps TRBD2 (5 bases). V was pared by 4 bases and J by 3 bases, with 15 bases between. Germline values: CDR1 LGHNA, CDR2 YNFKEQ. CDR3 length: 15 amino acids. CDR3 loop: CASSLREGFKETQYF. CDR3 coding DNA: TGTGCCAGCAGCCTCCGAGAGGGTTTCAAAGAGACCCAGTACTTC.

The V call is TRBV3-1, the J call TRBJ2-1; D unresolved. Trimming stripped 1 base from V and 9 bases from J, with 7 bases between. Germline V gene data show CDR1 as LGHDT and CDR2 as YNNKEL (reference sequence). The CDR3 has 12 amino acids. CDR3 sequence (DNA): TGTGCCAGCAGCCAAGTTCCGGCTGAGCAGTTCTTC. This codes for CASSQVPAEQFF.

This chain connects TRBV10-3 to TRBJ2-1; 7 positions agree with TRBD2. The germline V gene has CDR1 ENHRY and CDR2 SYGVKD. CDR3 length: 12 amino acids. J gave up 8 bases and V 6 bases, and 4 bases lay outside the gene matches. The CDR3 sequence is CAISLTSYEQFF. The DNA for the CDR3 is TGTGCCATCAGCCTGACTAGCTATGAGCAGTTCTTC.

The V and J genes are TRBV9 and TRBJ1-6; 10 positions match TRBD1. CDR1 SGDLS and CDR2 YYNGEE come from the germline V gene. This CDR3 contains 15 residues. The J segment lost 8 bases and the V segment lost 2 bases, leaving 4 bases of the junction unmatched. As DNA, the CDR3 is TGTGCCAGCAGCGTGGGACAGGGGATGGATTCACCCCTCCACTTT. This codes for CASSVGQGMDSPLHF.